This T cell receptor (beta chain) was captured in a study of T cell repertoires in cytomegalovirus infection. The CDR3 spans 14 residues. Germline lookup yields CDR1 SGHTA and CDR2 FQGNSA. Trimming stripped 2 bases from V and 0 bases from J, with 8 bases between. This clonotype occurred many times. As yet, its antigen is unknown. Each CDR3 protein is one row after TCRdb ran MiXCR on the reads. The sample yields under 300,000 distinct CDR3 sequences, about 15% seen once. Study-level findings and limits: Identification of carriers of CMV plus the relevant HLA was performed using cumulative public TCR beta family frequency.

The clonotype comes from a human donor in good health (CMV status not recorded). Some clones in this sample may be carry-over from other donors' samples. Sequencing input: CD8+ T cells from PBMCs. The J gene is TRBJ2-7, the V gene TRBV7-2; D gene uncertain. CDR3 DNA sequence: TGTGCCAGCAGCTTATGGCAGGTCTCCTACGAGCAGTACTTC. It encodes CASSLWQVSYEQYF.